Listed here are 29 T cell receptor beta chains from one sample, sequenced in a study of cytomegalovirus exposure and HLA in healthy donors. Sequenced by immunoSEQ multiplex PCR; TCRdb stores in-frame clones only, minus some. Among tens of thousands of clones listed, roughly 84% were seen once. The sample taken for sequencing was PBMCs. These receptors were obtained from a young woman in good health and CMV-seropositive.

In the case of this clone: This may come from a read error, since a much larger clone is one base off. The CDR3 sequence: CASSNQGSYEQYF. The CDR3 nucleotides are TGTGCCAGCAGTAATCAGGGCTCCTACGAGCAGTACTTC. The chain recombines TRBV28 with TRBJ2-7, with a possible D match to TRBD1 (5 bases). V was shortened by 5 bases and J by 0 bases, with 8 bases between the two germline ends. Germline lookup yields CDR1 MDHEN and CDR2 SYDVKM. CDR3 length: 13 residues.

V is TRBV6-6 and J is TRBJ1-4; D possibly corresponds to TRBD1 (6 bases). The CDR3 spans 15 residues. With 2 bases removed from V and 5 bases from J, the gap between germline ends came to 12 bases. Germline CDR1 is MNHNY and CDR2 is SVGAGI (reference sequence). The DNA of the CDR3 is TGTGCCAGCAGTTACGGGGGCAGGTTAAATGAAAAACTGTTTTTT. It codes for CASSYGGRLNEKLFF.

The chain's CDR3 is CASSGPRGGEQFF. CDR3 sequence (DNA): TGCGCCAGCAGCGGGCCCCGGGGAGGTGAGCAGTTCTTC. The chain joins TRBV4-3 to TRBJ2-1; D possibly corresponds to TRBD2 (6 bases). The CDR3 is made up of 13 amino acids. Trimming cost V 5 bases and J 9 bases, with 14 bases left between them. Per the germline V gene, CDR1 is LGHNA and CDR2 is YSLEER.

The chain joins TRBV5-6 to TRBJ1-5, with unresolved D. Germline CDR1 is SGHDT and CDR2 is YYEEEE. This CDR3 spans 12 amino acids. V gave up 0 bases and J gave up 9 bases, with 7 bases separating them. CDR3 protein: CASSLGRGPQHF. The DNA of the CDR3 is TGTGCCAGCAGCTTGGGTCGGGGGCCCCAGCATTTT.

This sequence joins TRBV7-6 and TRBJ2-7; 10 positions match TRBD2. Trimming took 4 bases from V and 5 from J; bases not matched to a gene: 8. Germline loops: CDR1 SGHVS, CDR2 FNYEAQ. The CDR3 is 15 residues long. CDR3 nucleotides: TGTGCCAGCAGCTCCTCTAGCGGGGGTGACAACGAGCAGTACTTC. This encodes CASSSSSGGDNEQYF.

This chain joins TRBV7-2 and TRBJ2-7; TRBD2 aligns across 12 bases. The germline V gene encodes CDR1 SGHTA and CDR2 FQGNSA. The CDR3 extends over 17 amino acids. J was trimmed by 0 bases and V by 0 bases; bases with no gene match: 3. CDR3 amino acids: CASSLALAGGFSYEQYF. The DNA for the CDR3 is TGTGCCAGCAGCTTAGCCCTAGCGGGGGGGTTCTCCTACGAGCAGTACTTC.

The chain is built from TRBV6-5 and TRBJ1-1, with D uncertain. The germline gives CDR1 MNHEY, CDR2 SVGAGI. Trimming pared 4 bases from V and 0 bases from J, leaving 6 bases between. The CDR3 sequence is 13 residues long. The CDR3 sequence is CASSSSMNTEAFF. CDR3 in DNA: TGTGCCAGCAGTTCCTCCATGAACACTGAAGCTTTCTTT.

The sample holds a few counts of this clone. This sequence joins TRBV6-6 and TRBJ2-7; D is perhaps TRBD2 (5 bases). This CDR3 contains 14 residues. CDR1 is MNHNY and CDR2 is SVGAGI in the germline V gene (reference sequence). V was clipped by 4 bases and J by 2 bases, with 12 bases between them. This CDR3 is CASSLASPTYEQYF. The CDR3 bases are TGTGCCAGCAGTTTGGCTAGCCCAACCTACGAGCAGTACTTC.

This chain links TRBV2 with TRBJ1-5, with a possible D match to TRBD1 (6 bases). The germline gives CDR1 SNHLY, CDR2 FYNNEI. Trimming pared 7 bases from V and 4 bases from J, leaving 17 bases between. The CDR3 has 15 amino acids. The CDR3 here is CASTEGGGRNQPQHF. The DNA of the CDR3 is TGTGCCAGCACCGAGGGAGGGGGGAGAAATCAGCCCCAGCATTTT.

This clone was counted once. CDR3 DNA: TGTGCCAGCAGCCCGCGTGGGGGGATCTCTTACTATGGCTACACCTTC. Its protein product is CASSPRGGISYYGYTF. The V gene is TRBV7-8, the J gene TRBJ1-2, with D perhaps matching TRBD1 (5 bases). V shed 5 bases and J shed 3 bases, with 19 bases lying between them. The CDR3 length is 16 residues. From germline, CDR1 is SGHVS and CDR2 FQNEAQ.

The V call is TRBV13, the J call TRBJ2-7; D may be TRBD2 (6 bases). The V gene's germline CDR1 is PRHDT and CDR2 FYEKMQ (reference sequence). V lost 5 bases, J lost 4 bases, and 18 bases lay in between. The CDR3 length is 15 residues. The CDR3 coding sequence is TGTGCCAGCAGCCCCAGAACTAGCTCTAAATACGAGCAGTACTTC. Translating gives CASSPRTSSKYEQYF.

The chain carries TRBV5-1 and TRBJ2-1, with TRBD1 identical over 7 bases. Germline-derived CDR1 and CDR2 are SGHRS and YFSETQ. V gave up 8 bases and J gave up 7 bases; unmatched junction bases: 6. This CDR3 region has 12 residues. The CDR3 here is CASRPTGNEQFF. Here the CDR3 DNA reads TGCGCCAGTCGACCGACAGGGAATGAGCAGTTCTTC.

The J gene is TRBJ2-5, the V gene TRBV4-2, with 10 nucleotides matching TRBD2. V gave up 1 base and J gave up 2 bases; unmatched junction bases: 16. The CDR3 has 20 amino acids. CDR1 is LGHNA, CDR2 YNFKEQ, per germline. The CDR3 spells CASSQVERGGRRRTQETQYF. CDR3 bases: TGTGCCAGCAGCCAAGTGGAGCGGGGGGGCCGAAGGCGCACACAAGAGACCCAGTACTTC.

The V and J genes are TRBV7-3 and TRBJ2-7, with a weak D call TRBD1 (6 bases). Germline-derived CDR1 and CDR2 are SGHTA and FQGTGA. This CDR3 spans 15 amino acids. V was clipped by 5 bases and J by 0 bases, with 14 bases between them. CDR3 sequence (DNA): TGTGCCAGCAGCCCAACGGGACACTTCTCCTACGAGCAGTACTTC. Translation gives CASSPTGHFSYEQYF.

This chain links TRBV19 with TRBJ1-2, with 7 nucleotides matching TRBD1. CDR1 and CDR2 from the germline V gene are LNHDA and SQIVND (reference sequence). Trimming at V came to 5 bases and at J to 3 bases, leaving 12 bases not matched to a gene. The CDR3 totals 16 residues. The CDR3 DNA reads as TGTGCCAGTAGTGAAACAGGGGCCGTGGGATACTATGGCTACACCTTC. Translating gives CASSETGAVGYYGYTF.

A few counts support this clone. The chain joins TRBV28 to TRBJ2-7; 7 bases map to TRBD1. Germline trimming cut 11 bases from V and 2 bases from J; bases unmatched to any gene: 6. This CDR3 region has 12 residues. Germline lookup yields CDR1 MDHEN and CDR2 SYDVKM. The CDR3 spells CASTDRTYEQYF. The CDR3 DNA follows: TGTGCCTCCACGGACAGGACCTACGAGCAGTACTTC.

The chain joins TRBV30 to TRBJ1-1, with no clear D. V was cut by 0 bases and J by 11 bases, with 10 bases left in between. CDR1 and CDR2 from the germline V gene are GTSNPN and SVGIG (reference sequence). This CDR3 comprises 11 residues. In DNA form, the CDR3 reads TGTGCCTGGAGTGTAATACCTAGGGCTTTCTTT. Its translation is CAWSVIPRAFF.

This clone showed up just once. The V call is TRBV30, the J call TRBJ1-6, with D possibly being TRBD1 (6 bases). With 1 base removed from V and 5 bases from J, the gap between germline ends came to 9 bases. Germline CDR1 GTSNPN, CDR2 SVGIG (reference sequence). This CDR3 is built from 14 residues. The CDR3 DNA reads TGTGCCTGGAGTGAGGGGGGGAATAATTCACCCCTCCACTTT. Protein sequence: CAWSEGGNNSPLHF.

The genes are TRBV5-1 and TRBJ2-2, with TRBD2 as a possible D gene (6 bases). V gave up 6 bases and J gave up 2 bases, with 17 bases separating them. This CDR3 has 16 amino acids. Germline-derived CDR1 and CDR2 are SGHRS and YFSETQ. CDR3 loop: CASIPGVRQNTGELFF. The CDR3 nucleotides are TGCGCCAGCATTCCGGGGGTCCGGCAAAACACCGGGGAGCTGTTTTTT.

This sequence joins TRBV19 and TRBJ1-6, with 7 bases identical to TRBD1. The V gene end was trimmed by 5 bases and the J gene end by 7 bases; junction bases not matched to a gene: 5. The V gene's germline CDR1 is LNHDA and CDR2 SQIVND (reference sequence). The CDR3 totals 14 residues. CDR3 coding DNA: TGTGCCAGTAGTCTTACAGGGGAGAATTCACCCCTCCACTTT. Encoded protein: CASSLTGENSPLHF.

The sample holds a few counts of this clone. J is TRBJ2-7 and V is TRBV21-1; the table's D call of TRBD1 was not tested on the DNA. TRBV21-1 is a known pseudogene. The CDR3 has 12 amino acids. The CDR3 reads CASSKSGVEQYF. The CDR3 nucleotides read TGTGCCAGCAGCAAATCAGGGGTCGAGCAGTACTTC.

The V gene is TRBV5-1, the J gene TRBJ2-7; 7 bases map to TRBD1. The CDR3 is 13 residues long. Germline V lookup: CDR1 SGHRS, CDR2 YFSETQ. V shed 0 bases, J shed 5 bases, and the junction held 2 bases outside the gene matches. In nucleotides, the CDR3 is TGCGCCAGCAGCTTGGACCAGGGGGACGAGCAGTACTTC. This gives the protein CASSLDQGDEQYF. Using reference TRBV5-1 and TRBJ2-7 for the parts outside the CDR3, the full variable domain is KAGVTQTPRYLIKTRGQQVTLSCSPISGHRSVSWYQQTPGQGLQFLFEYFSETQRNKGNFPGRFSGRQFSNSRSEMNVSTLELGDSALYLCASSLDQGDEQYFGPGTRLTVT.

The chain is built from TRBV9 and TRBJ2-2; no clear D. Germline-derived CDR1 and CDR2 are SGDLS and YYNGEE. Trimming left V 4 bases short and J 3 bases short, with 7 bases between. The CDR3 loop spans 13 amino acids. CDR3 coding DNA: TGTGCCAGCAGCCTACGGGACACCGGGGAGCTGTTTTTT. Its translation: CASSLRDTGELFF.

This chain connects TRBV5-5 to TRBJ1-1; D is unresolved. The CDR3 sequence is 13 residues long. Germline-derived CDR1 and CDR2 are SGHKS and YYEKEE (reference sequence). Trimming removed 0 bases at V and 0 bases at J, with 3 bases between. CDR3 nucleotides: TGTGCCAGCAGCTTGGGTATGAACACTGAAGCTTTCTTT. Protein sequence: CASSLGMNTEAFF. The complete variable domain, with remaining parts taken from reference TRBV5-5 and TRBJ1-1, reads DAGVTQSPTHLIKTRGQQVTLRCSPISGHKSVSWYQQVLGQGPQFIFQYYEKEERGRGNFPDRFSARQFPNYSSELNVNALLLGDSALYLCASSLGMNTEAFFGQGTRLTVV.

This chain connects TRBV27 to TRBJ1-5, with D possibly being TRBD1 (5 bases). This CDR3 region has 16 residues. V lost 3 bases, J lost 1 base, and 13 bases lay in between. Germline V lookup: CDR1 MNHEY, CDR2 SMNVEV (reference sequence). The CDR3 bases are TGTGCCAGCAGTTTCTCTGGGGGACTCAGCAATCAGCCCCAGCATTTT. Its protein product is CASSFSGGLSNQPQHF.

This chain joins TRBV7-2 and TRBJ1-6; D call uncertain. CDR3 length: 15 amino acids. CDR1 is SGHTA, CDR2 FQGNSA, per germline. V gave up 4 bases and J gave up 9 bases, with 16 bases separating them. The CDR3 loop is CASSWEGGSVSPLHF. As DNA, the CDR3 is TGTGCCAGCAGCTGGGAGGGAGGGTCTGTTTCACCCCTCCACTTT.

The V gene is TRBV7-9, the J gene TRBJ2-5, with D tentatively TRBD1 (6 bases). Per germline, CDR1 SEHNR and CDR2 FQNEAQ (reference sequence). Trimming pared 5 bases from V and 2 bases from J, leaving 9 bases between. This CDR3 spans 13 amino acids. The CDR3, as DNA: TGTGCCAGCAGCCGACAGGAGCAAGAGACCCAGTACTTC. Translating gives CASSRQEQETQYF.

The chain links TRBV28 to TRBJ1-5, with D tentatively TRBD1 (5 bases). Trimming removed 8 bases from V and 2 bases from J, with 10 bases in between. CDR1 and CDR2 from the germline V gene are MDHEN and SYDVKM. There are 13 residues in the CDR3. The CDR3 coding sequence is TGTGCCAGCTTCGGGGGGGGCAATCAGCCCCAGCATTTT. Residues: CASFGGGNQPQHF. Filled out from reference TRBV28 and TRBJ1-5, the complete variable domain reads DVKVTQSSRYLVKRTGEKVFLECVQDMDHENMFWYRQDPGLGLRLIYFSYDVKMKEKGDIPEGYSVSREKKERFSLILESASTNQTSMYLCASFGGGNQPQHFGDGTRLSIL.

The rearrangement joins TRBV7-7 to TRBJ2-5; 13 bases are a match to TRBD2. J lost 4 bases, V lost 1 base, and 0 bases had no gene match. This CDR3 is built from 15 residues. CDR1 is SSHAT and CDR2 is FNYEAQ in the germline V gene (reference sequence). CDR3 coding DNA: TGTGCCAGCAGCTTAGGACTAGCGGGGGGAGAGACCCAGTACTTC. Translated, it gives CASSLGLAGGETQYF.